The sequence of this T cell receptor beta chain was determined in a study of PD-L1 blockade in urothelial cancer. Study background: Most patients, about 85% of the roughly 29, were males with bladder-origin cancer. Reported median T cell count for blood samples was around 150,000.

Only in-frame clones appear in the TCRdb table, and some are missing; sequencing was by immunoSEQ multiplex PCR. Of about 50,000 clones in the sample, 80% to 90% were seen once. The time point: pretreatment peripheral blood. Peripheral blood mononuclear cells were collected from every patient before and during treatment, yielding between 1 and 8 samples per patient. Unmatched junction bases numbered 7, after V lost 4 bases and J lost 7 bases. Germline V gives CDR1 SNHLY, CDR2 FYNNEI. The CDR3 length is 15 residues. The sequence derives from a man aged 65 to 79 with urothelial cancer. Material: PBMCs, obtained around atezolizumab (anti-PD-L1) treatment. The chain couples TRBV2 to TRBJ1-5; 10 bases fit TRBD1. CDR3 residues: CASSGQGATRQPQHF. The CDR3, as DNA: TGTGCCAGCAGTGGACAGGGGGCAACGCGACAGCCCCAGCATTTT.